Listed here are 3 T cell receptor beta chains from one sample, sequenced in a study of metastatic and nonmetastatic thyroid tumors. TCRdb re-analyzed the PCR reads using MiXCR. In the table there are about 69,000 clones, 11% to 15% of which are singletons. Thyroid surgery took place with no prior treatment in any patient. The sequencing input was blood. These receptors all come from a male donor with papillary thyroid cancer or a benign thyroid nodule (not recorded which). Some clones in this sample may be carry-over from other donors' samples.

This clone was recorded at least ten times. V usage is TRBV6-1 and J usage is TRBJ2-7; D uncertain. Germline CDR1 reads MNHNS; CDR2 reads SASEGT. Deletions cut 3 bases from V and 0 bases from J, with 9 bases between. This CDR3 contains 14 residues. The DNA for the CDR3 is TGTGCCAGCAGTGACGTATACGGCTCCTACGAGCAGTACGTC. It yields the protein CASSDVYGSYEQYV.

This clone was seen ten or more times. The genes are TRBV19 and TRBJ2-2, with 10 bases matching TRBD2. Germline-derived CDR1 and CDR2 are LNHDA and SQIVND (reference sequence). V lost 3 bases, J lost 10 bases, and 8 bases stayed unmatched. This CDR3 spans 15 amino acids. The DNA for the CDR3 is TGTGCCAGTAGTATTTGGTCTAGCGGGAGTGCGGAGCTGTTTTTT. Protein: CASSIWSSGSAELFF. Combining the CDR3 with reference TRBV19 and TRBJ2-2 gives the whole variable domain DGGITQSPKYLFRKEGQNVTLSCEQNLNHDAMYWYRQDPGQGLRLIYYSQIVNDFQKGDIAEGYSVSREKKESFPLTVTSAQKNPTAFYLCASSIWSSGSAELFFGEGSRLTVL.

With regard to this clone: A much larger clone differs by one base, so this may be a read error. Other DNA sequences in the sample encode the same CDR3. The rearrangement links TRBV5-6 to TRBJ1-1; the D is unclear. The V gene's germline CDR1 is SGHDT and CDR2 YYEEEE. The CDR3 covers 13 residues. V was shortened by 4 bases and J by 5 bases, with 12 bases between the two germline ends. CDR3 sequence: CASSPGTVTEAFF. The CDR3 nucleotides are TGTGCCAGCAGCCCTGGTACTGTTACTGAAGCTTTCTTT.